These 18 T cell receptor beta chains originate from one sample sequenced in a study of T-cell memory formation after mild COVID-19. TCRdb reprocessed the 5' RACE reads via MiXCR and lists one record per CDR3 protein. The sample shows more than 150,000 distinct CDR3 sequences, around 20% of them seen only once. Sequencing was carried out using PBMCs or a T cell subset sorted from them (not recorded which). These receptors all come from a man aged 18 to 35 who had mild COVID-19 (a few samples of this study predate the infection). Cell type and time point are not known.

In its sample, this clonotype was seen many times. The V gene is TRBV12-3 or TRBV12-4, the J gene TRBJ2-2; perhaps TRBD2 as D (6 bases). The ends were cut back, 6 bases at V and 0 bases at J, with 11 bases in the middle. The CDR3 is 15 residues long. The CDR3 here is CASSQRGTNTGELFF. DNA for the CDR3: TGTGCCAGCAGCCAACGGGGGACGAACACCGGGGAGCTGTTTTTT.

Only a few counts were recorded for this clonotype. The V gene is TRBV20-1, the J gene TRBJ2-3, with 9 bases lining up with TRBD1. This CDR3 is 14 amino acids long. The J segment lost 2 bases and the V segment lost 5 bases, leaving 5 bases of the junction unmatched. From germline, CDR1 is DFQATT and CDR2 SNEGSKA (reference sequence). CDR3 sequence: CSAPTGGNTDTQYF. The DNA of the CDR3 is TGCAGTGCTCCGACAGGGGGTAACACAGATACGCAGTATTTT.

CDR3 coding DNA: TGCAGTGCGGGGGACATCTCTGGCTCTGATGAAGCTTTCTTT. Translating gives CSAGDISGSDEAFF. V and J are TRBV20-1 and TRBJ1-1; possible D gene TRBD1, 6 bases. Trimming removed 6 bases from V and 7 bases from J, with 21 bases in between. Germline CDR1 is DFQATT and CDR2 is SNEGSKA (reference sequence). The CDR3 spans 14 residues.

This clonotype was seen repeatedly, ten times or more. V usage is TRBV5-1 and J usage is TRBJ2-5; D uncertain. CDR3 length equals 11 residues. Germline V gene sequence: CDR1 SGHRS, CDR2 YFSETQ. Trimming pared 0 bases from V and 3 bases from J, leaving 0 bases between. The DNA of the CDR3 is TGCGCCAGCAGCTTGGAAGAGACCCAGTACTTC. Encoded protein: CASSLEETQYF.

In its sample, this clonotype was seen a few times. The rearrangement joins TRBV7-2 to TRBJ2-5, with D possibly TRBD2 on 5 matching bases. CDR1 and CDR2 from the germline V gene are SGHTA and FQGNSA. Between the trimmed V and J ends, which lost 1 base and 9 bases, there was a span of 15 bases. The CDR3 runs 14 residues. The CDR3 is CASSLGRGEGAQYF. The CDR3, as DNA: TGTGCCAGCAGCTTAGGACGGGGTGAAGGTGCCCAGTACTTC.

This clonotype has just a few counts. The chain is built from TRBV6-5 and TRBJ1-4; the match to TRBD1 covers 9 bases. Trimming at V came to 2 bases and at J to 5 bases, leaving 0 bases not matched to a gene. This CDR3 is built from 14 residues. Germline assignment: CDR1 MNHEY and CDR2 SVGAGI. The CDR3 region is CASSYGTGNEKLFF. The CDR3 DNA follows: TGTGCCAGCAGTTACGGGACAGGGAATGAAAAACTGTTTTTT.

This chain joins TRBV2 and TRBJ2-3, with no clear D. CDR3 size: 14 residues. V was shortened by 5 bases and J by 4 bases, with 13 bases between the two germline ends. Germline CDR1 SNHLY, CDR2 FYNNEI. For the CDR3, the DNA is TGTGCCAGCAGTCGGGCCCCAGAGGCAGATACGCAGTATTTT. This sequence encodes CASSRAPEADTQYF.

The genes are TRBV15 and TRBJ1-5; possibly TRBD1 for D (5 bases). In germline, CDR1 is LNHNV, CDR2 YYDKDF (reference sequence). The CDR3 runs 15 residues. V was cut by 1 base and J by 7 bases, with 14 bases left in between. The chain's CDR3 is CATSRVGGAAQPQHF. The DNA of the CDR3 is TGTGCCACCAGCAGAGTCGGCGGGGCTGCCCAGCCCCAGCATTTT.

V is TRBV10-3 and J is TRBJ2-7; D is undetermined. V gave up 8 bases and J gave up 4 bases, with 15 bases separating them. Looked up from germline, CDR1 is ENHRY and CDR2 is SYGVKD. The CDR3 contains 13 residues. The DNA of the CDR3 is TGTGCCATCGCAAACGGCGTCGAATACGAGCAGTACGTC. It translates to CAIANGVEYEQYV.

This clonotype came up a few times. The chain employs TRBV7-2 and TRBJ2-1; weak D call: TRBD2 (5 bases). The length of the CDR3 is 14 residues. The germline V gene has CDR1 SGHTA and CDR2 FQGNSA. Trimming stripped 5 bases from V and 1 base from J, with 9 bases between. The CDR3 reads CASSQPGSYNEQFF. In DNA form, the CDR3 reads TGTGCCAGCAGCCAGCCGGGATCCTACAATGAGCAGTTCTTC.

This clonotype was recorded only once. V and J are TRBV15 and TRBJ2-3, with TRBD2 matching 9 bases. Per the germline V gene, CDR1 is LNHNV and CDR2 is YYDKDF (reference sequence). V was pared by 3 bases and J by 2 bases, with 3 bases of the junction left unmatched. This CDR3 is built from 15 residues. For the CDR3, the DNA is TGTGCCACCAGCAGGCTAGCGGGGAACACAGATACGCAGTATTTT. Amino acid sequence: CATSRLAGNTDTQYF.

V and J are TRBV30 and TRBJ2-7; a weak D match, TRBD1 (6 bases). The CDR3 is 14 amino acids. CDR1 and CDR2 from the germline V gene are GTSNPN and SVGIG (reference sequence). V was clipped by 1 base and J by 9 bases, with 19 bases between them. CDR3 bases: TGTGCCTGGAGTGGGGGGCAACTTGGGCTCTCGCAGTACTTC. This translates into CAWSGGQLGLSQYF.

This clonotype was counted a few times. The V and J genes are TRBV5-1 and TRBJ1-2, with D unresolved. The V and J ends lost 4 bases and 0 bases respectively, with 10 bases between them. The germline gives CDR1 SGHRS, CDR2 YFSETQ. The CDR3 covers 14 residues. The CDR3 region is CASSPGASNYGYTF. The CDR3 region has the DNA TGCGCCAGCAGCCCCGGCGCATCTAACTATGGCTACACCTTC.

This chain joins TRBV20-1 and TRBJ1-1; TRBD1 might be the D (6 bases). The CDR3 runs 16 residues. V was shortened by 0 bases and J by 2 bases, with 16 bases between the two germline ends. Germline CDR1 reads DFQATT; CDR2 reads SNEGSKA (reference sequence). The CDR3 is CSARDHPWGGNTEAFF. The DNA of the CDR3 is TGCAGTGCTAGAGATCACCCGTGGGGGGGCAACACTGAAGCTTTCTTT.

The chain is built from TRBV24-1 and TRBJ2-3; TRBD1 is a possible D gene (6 bases). The CDR3 runs to 16 residues. The germline CDR1 and CDR2 sequences are KGHDR and SFDVKD. Deletions cut 6 bases from V and 2 bases from J, with 17 bases between. The CDR3 protein is CATSPGVGANTDTQYF. CDR3 bases: TGTGCCACCAGTCCGGGCGTGGGGGCAAACACAGATACGCAGTATTTT.

This chain links TRBV7-8 with TRBJ2-1, with 8 bases lining up with TRBD2. V gave up 5 bases and J gave up 8 bases; unmatched junction bases: 14. The CDR3 is made up of 16 amino acids. From germline, CDR1 is SGHVS and CDR2 FQNEAQ. CDR3 sequence (DNA): TGTGCCAGCAGCCCCGGGGGGACGGGGGGGTTGGATGAGCAGTTCTTC. It translates to CASSPGGTGGLDEQFF.

This clonotype occurred a few times. The chain joins TRBV7-9 to TRBJ2-1; D is ambiguous. The CDR3 totals 12 residues. V lost 2 bases and J 5 bases, leaving 4 bases between the germline ends. Germline-derived CDR1 and CDR2 are SEHNR and FQNEAQ (reference sequence). Here the CDR3 DNA reads TGTGCCAGCAGCTTACTGCACAATGAGCAGTTCTTC. This sequence encodes CASSLLHNEQFF.

This clonotype was detected only a few times. This chain uses TRBV25-1 with TRBJ1-4; 8 bases match TRBD1. V was pared by 1 base and J by 7 bases, with 5 bases of the junction left unmatched. Germline V gene sequence: CDR1 MGHDK, CDR2 SYGVNS. The CDR3 totals 15 residues. For the CDR3, the DNA is TGTGCCAGCAGTGAATCTCAGGGGGCCGGTGAAAAACTGTTTTTT. Protein sequence: CASSESQGAGEKLFF. Full variable domain (missing parts from reference TRBV25-1 and TRBJ1-4): EADIYQTPRYLVIGTGKKITLECSQTMGHDKMYWYQQDPGMELHLIHYSYGVNSTEKGDLSSESTVSRIRTEHFPLTLESARPSHTSQYLCASSESQGAGEKLFFGSGTQLSVL.